The 24 T cell receptor beta chains given below trace back to one sample, sequenced in a study of vaccination effects on CD4 cells after COVID-19. These receptors have no known antigen. Viral peptide pools were used in the ViraFEST assay to expand antigen-specific CD4+ T cells, and sequencing came afterward. Isolation of CD4+ T cells took place after more than 9 days of culture. Each person got two doses of an mRNA SARS-CoV-2 vaccine, BNT162b2 or mRNA-1273. TCRdb keeps only in-frame clones here, not all; method: immunoSEQ multiplex PCR. The profile shows approximately 65,000 clones, 74% of them singletons. This specimen consisted of CD4+ T cells from PBMCs cultured with HCoV-229E spike peptides, obtained after COVID-19 vaccination. These receptors all come from a human donor who received a COVID-19 vaccine.

V is TRBV18 and J is TRBJ1-2; D not resolved. V was cut by 2 bases and J by 7 bases, with 14 bases left in between. From germline, CDR1 is KGHSH and CDR2 LQKENI. This CDR3 spans 14 amino acids. CDR3 protein: CASSPTPEGSGYTF. CDR3 nucleotide sequence: TGTGCCAGCTCACCAACCCCCGAGGGCTCTGGCTACACCTTC. Looking up the rest from reference TRBV18 and TRBJ1-2 gives the full variable domain: NAGVMQNPRHLVRRRGQEARLRCSPMKGHSHVYWYRQLPEEGLKFMVYLQKENIIDESGMPKERFSAEFPKEGPSILRIQQVVRGDSAAYFCASSPTPEGSGYTFGSGTRLTVV.

The chain joins TRBV3-1 (or the pseudogene TRBV3-2) to TRBJ2-7; no clear D. Germline values: CDR1 LGHDT, CDR2 YNNKEL (reference sequence). The CDR3 extends over 17 amino acids. Trimming took 1 base from V and 2 from J, leaving 18 bases between them. DNA for the CDR3: TGTGCCAGCAGCCAAGTCCGCCGGCTTATGAGTCCCTACGAGCAGTACGTC. The encoded protein is CASSQVRRLMSPYEQYV.

This chain uses TRBV9 with TRBJ1-3; the match to TRBD1 covers 7 bases. J gave up 2 bases and V 0 bases, and 14 bases lay outside the gene matches. The CDR3 is 19 residues long. Germline V gene sequence: CDR1 SGDLS, CDR2 YYNGEE. The CDR3 DNA reads as TGTGCCAGCAGCGTAGCCCTACCCTCACCAGGGGGTACTGGAAACACCATATATTTT. It is translated as CASSVALPSPGGTGNTIYF.

The chain recombines TRBV5-1 with TRBJ1-2; D is perhaps TRBD1 (5 bases). V was clipped by 4 bases and J by 0 bases, with 10 bases between them. CDR1 is SGHRS and CDR2 is YFSETQ in the germline V gene. The CDR3 extends over 14 amino acids. As DNA, the CDR3 is TGCGCCAGCAGCGTACAGGTAGCTAACTATGGCTACACCTTC. As protein: CASSVQVANYGYTF.

The rearrangement links TRBV30 to TRBJ2-5; D is unresolved. Trimming stripped 5 bases from V and 0 bases from J, with 4 bases between. This CDR3 comprises 11 residues. Per germline, CDR1 GTSNPN and CDR2 SVGIG (reference sequence). CDR3 nucleotide sequence: TGTGCCTGGCTGGACCAAGAGACCCAGTACTTC. It is translated as CAWLDQETQYF.

The rearrangement uses TRBV11-3 and TRBJ1-1, with TRBD1 matching over 8 bases. The CDR3 has 14 residues. Germline CDR1 reads SGHNT; CDR2 reads YENEEA. Unmatched junction bases numbered 6, after V lost 4 bases and J lost 5 bases. This CDR3 reads CASSSRGQTTEAFF. The DNA of the CDR3 is TGTGCCAGCAGCTCCAGGGGGCAAACTACTGAAGCTTTCTTT.

The CDR3 region is CATSSRGRGGSYEQYV. CDR3 bases: TGTGCCACCAGCAGCCGGGGGCGGGGAGGCTCCTACGAGCAGTACGTC. The chain uses TRBV15 and TRBJ2-7; perhaps D is TRBD1 or TRBD2 (6 bases each). Germline values: CDR1 LNHNV, CDR2 YYDKDF (reference sequence). V lost 3 bases to trimming and J lost 0 bases, with 15 bases between them. This CDR3 contains 16 residues.

The chain combines TRBV24-1 with TRBJ1-5, with D tentatively TRBD1 (5 bases). CDR1 KGHDR and CDR2 SFDVKD come from the germline V gene. Trimming shortened V by 7 bases and J by 6 bases, and 12 bases separated the two germline ends. This CDR3 is 13 amino acids long. CDR3 amino acids: CATSERGPQPQHF. CDR3 nucleotide sequence: TGTGCCACCAGCGAAAGGGGTCCTCAGCCCCAGCATTTT.

The chain uses TRBV18 and TRBJ2-5; 9 bases are a match to TRBD1. CDR1 KGHSH and CDR2 LQKENI come from the germline V gene. The J segment lost 4 bases and the V segment lost 2 bases, leaving 5 bases of the junction unmatched. This CDR3 has 15 residues. CDR3 coding DNA: TGTGCCAGCTCACCAAGGGACAGGGACGGAGAGACCCAGTACTTC. Amino acid sequence: CASSPRDRDGETQYF.

This chain joins TRBV30 and TRBJ1-1, with 8 bases lining up with TRBD1. The V and J ends lost 2 bases and 1 base, in that order; junction bases with no gene match: 12. The CDR3 has 17 amino acids. CDR1 GTSNPN and CDR2 SVGIG come from the germline V gene (reference sequence). The chain's CDR3 is CAWSYRRRQGWNTEAFF. In DNA, the CDR3 is TGTGCCTGGAGTTACCGTAGGAGACAGGGGTGGAACACTGAAGCTTTCTTT.

This clone was seen only a few times. J is TRBJ1-5 and V is TRBV18, with D unclear. The V gene's germline CDR1 is KGHSH and CDR2 LQKENI. The length of the CDR3 is 13 residues. V shed 6 bases and J shed 0 bases, with 6 bases lying between them. Written as DNA, the CDR3 is TGTGCCAGCTCCCTAAATAGCAATCAGCCCCAGCATTTT. Translating it yields CASSLNSNQPQHF. The full variable domain, its missing parts supplied by reference TRBV18 and TRBJ1-5, is NAGVMQNPRHLVRRRGQEARLRCSPMKGHSHVYWYRQLPEEGLKFMVYLQKENIIDESGMPKERFSAEFPKEGPSILRIQQVVRGDSAAYFCASSLNSNQPQHFGDGTRLSIL.

The chain combines TRBV11-3 with TRBJ2-2; possibly TRBD1 for D (6 bases). V shed 5 bases and J shed 7 bases, with 14 bases lying between them. The CDR3 totals 14 residues. Germline V gives CDR1 SGHNT, CDR2 YENEEA. CDR3 loop: CASSASRGGGELFF. Written as DNA, the CDR3 is TGTGCCAGCAGCGCAAGCAGGGGTGGCGGGGAGCTGTTTTTT. The variable domain in full, completed from reference TRBV11-3 and TRBJ2-2, reads EAGVVQSPRYKIIEKKQPVAFWCNPISGHNTLYWYLQNLGQGPELLIRYENEEAVDDSQLPKDRFSAERLKGVDSTLKIQPAELGDSAVYLCASSASRGGGELFFGEGSRLTVL.

This clone was seen once. The gene calls are TRBV11-2 and TRBJ1-1; the match to TRBD1 covers 9 bases. The V gene end was trimmed by 4 bases and the J gene end by 3 bases; junction bases not matched to a gene: 3. The CDR3 totals 14 residues. CDR1 is SGHAT and CDR2 is FQNNGV in the germline V gene. The CDR3 DNA follows: TGTGCCAGCAGCTACAGGGGGCAAGACACTGAAGCTTTCTTT. Translation: CASSYRGQDTEAFF. Full variable domain (missing parts from reference TRBV11-2 and TRBJ1-1): EAGVAQSPRYKIIEKRQSVAFWCNPISGHATLYWYQQILGQGPKLLIQFQNNGVVDDSQLPKDRFSAERLKGVDSTLKIQPAKLEDSAVYLCASSYRGQDTEAFFGQGTRLTVV.

V usage is TRBV5-4 and J usage is TRBJ2-1; possible D gene TRBD2, 6 bases. The CDR3 consists of 13 residues. The V gene lost 4 bases and the J gene lost 2 bases, with 7 bases spanning the gap. Germline loops: CDR1 SGHNT, CDR2 YYREEE (reference sequence). The CDR3 DNA reads as TGTGCCAGCAGCGGAGGGACCTACAATGAGCAGTTCTTC. It is translated as CASSGGTYNEQFF.

This chain links TRBV19 with TRBJ1-1; D remains unclear. This CDR3 contains 14 residues. Trimming pared 4 bases from V and 1 base from J, leaving 10 bases between. Per the germline V gene, CDR1 is LNHDA and CDR2 is SQIVND (reference sequence). CDR3 region: CASSSDGRNTEAFF. The CDR3 DNA follows: TGTGCCAGTAGTAGTGATGGGCGGAACACTGAAGCTTTCTTT.

This chain links TRBV18 with TRBJ1-2, with D tentatively TRBD1 (5 bases). V lost 3 bases to trimming and J lost 8 bases, with 16 bases between them. The germline CDR1 and CDR2 sequences are KGHSH and LQKENI. CDR3 size: 14 residues. This CDR3 reads CASSPEGGTHGYTF. The CDR3 DNA follows: TGTGCCAGCTCACCGGAAGGCGGGACTCACGGCTACACCTTC.

The V and J genes are TRBV19 and TRBJ2-5, with 7 bases matching TRBD2. CDR1 LNHDA and CDR2 SQIVND come from the germline V gene (reference sequence). V shed 11 bases and J 5 bases; nucleotides not matched to a gene: 5. The CDR3 has 11 amino acids. In DNA form, the CDR3 reads TGTGCCGGGAGGCGGGGGGAGACCCAGTACTTC. Its protein product is CAGRRGETQYF.

This clone has a handful of counts. The genes are TRBV14 and TRBJ1-2, with a possible D match to TRBD1 (5 bases). V was clipped by 2 bases and J by 7 bases, with 11 bases between them. The CDR3 is made up of 13 amino acids. Germline CDR1 and CDR2: SGHDN and FVKESK. DNA of the CDR3: TGTGCCAGCAGCCAACAGGGTTCGATTGGCTACACCTTC. This translates into CASSQQGSIGYTF.

The rearrangement uses TRBV10-3 and TRBJ2-7; D gene unclear. CDR3 length: 14 amino acids. CDR1 ENHRY and CDR2 SYGVKD come from the germline V gene. V lost 0 bases and J 2 bases, leaving 8 bases between the germline ends. The CDR3 region has the DNA TGTGCCATCAGTGAGTCGTACACAGCCTACGAGCAGTACGTC. This translates into CAISESYTAYEQYV.

The chain is built from TRBV28 and TRBJ1-5, with a tentative D call TRBD1 (5 bases). V lost 6 bases, J lost 3 bases, and 15 bases lay in between. The CDR3 contains 15 residues. Germline V gene sequence: CDR1 MDHEN, CDR2 SYDVKM. CDR3 coding DNA: TGTGCCAGCAGCCCACAAGGGGTTGACAATCAGCCCCAGCATTTT. It codes for CASSPQGVDNQPQHF.

This clone has only a few counts. The rearrangement links TRBV18 to TRBJ1-3; the D gene is possibly TRBD1 (5 bases). The germline gives CDR1 KGHSH, CDR2 LQKENI. CDR3 length equals 15 residues. The ends were cut back, 6 bases at V and 4 bases at J, with 16 bases in the middle. For the CDR3, the DNA is TGTGCCAGCTCGCGGGGACTTCTCACAGGAAACACCATATATTTT. It encodes CASSRGLLTGNTIYF.

V usage is TRBV5-1 and J usage is TRBJ2-3; TRBD1 might be the D (5 bases). V shed 1 base and J shed 3 bases, with 12 bases lying between them. CDR3 length equals 15 residues. Germline V gene sequence: CDR1 SGHRS, CDR2 YFSETQ. The CDR3: CASSLQGGVTDTQYF. CDR3 DNA: TGCGCCAGCAGCTTGCAGGGTGGCGTGACAGATACGCAGTATTTT. The full variable domain, with the rest looked up from reference TRBV5-1 and TRBJ2-3, is KAGVTQTPRYLIKTRGQQVTLSCSPISGHRSVSWYQQTPGQGLQFLFEYFSETQRNKGNFPGRFSGRQFSNSRSEMNVSTLELGDSALYLCASSLQGGVTDTQYFGPGTRLTVL.

The rearrangement uses TRBV3-1 (or the pseudogene TRBV3-2) and TRBJ2-2; D is unresolved. Trimming stripped 4 bases from V and 0 bases from J, with 12 bases between. The germline CDR1 and CDR2 sequences are LGHDT and YNNKEL (reference sequence). The CDR3 is 16 amino acids. CDR3 sequence: CASSRVGFANTGELFF. DNA for the CDR3: TGTGCCAGCAGCCGGGTGGGCTTCGCGAACACCGGGGAGCTGTTTTTT.

The chain joins TRBV5-8 to TRBJ1-1; 10 bases are a match to TRBD1. The germline CDR1 and CDR2 sequences are SGHTS and YDEGEE. V lost 7 bases to trimming and J lost 3 bases; unmatched junction nucleotides: 9. This CDR3 is 15 amino acids long. The CDR3 loop is CASPVTGGADTEAFF. The CDR3 region has the DNA TGTGCCAGCCCCGTGACAGGGGGCGCGGACACTGAAGCTTTCTTT.